What follows are 13 T cell receptor beta chains derived from one specimen sequenced in a study of identical twins. TCRdb fed the 5' RACE reads into MiXCR, producing one record per CDR3 protein. The table has roughly 190,000 distinct CDR3 sequences, roughly 15% seen once. This sample was shared with a second study, whose subject was T cells expressing NK-cell markers.

Sequenced: CD8+ T cells sorted from blood. These receptors were obtained from a young woman in good health.

The rearrangement joins TRBV15 to TRBJ1-4; no firm D call. The V gene lost 5 bases and the J gene lost 8 bases, with 15 bases spanning the gap. The CDR3 length is 14 residues. Per the germline V gene, CDR1 is LNHNV and CDR2 is YYDKDF (reference sequence). CDR3 sequence (DNA): TGTGCCACCAGCGACATCGGAGGTGAAGAAAAACTGTTTTTT. This codes for CATSDIGGEEKLFF.

This clonotype was detected only a few times. The J gene is TRBJ2-3, the V gene TRBV11-2; D is possibly TRBD1 (5 bases). CDR1 SGHAT and CDR2 FQNNGV come from the germline V gene. The CDR3 loop spans 19 amino acids. Trimming took 1 base from V and 1 from J, leaving 21 bases between them. The CDR3 DNA sequence: TGTGCCAGCAGCTTAGGCCGACTTCCAAAGCTAGGGGGCACAGATACGCAGTATTTT. Translation: CASSLGRLPKLGGTDTQYF.

As DNA, the CDR3 is TGTGCCAGCAGTCGGGCGACTGGAAACACCATATATTTT. Translated: CASSRATGNTIYF. The chain recombines TRBV12-3 or TRBV12-4 with TRBJ1-3, with D hard to call. The CDR3 consists of 13 residues. Trimming removed 5 bases from V and 2 bases from J, with 7 bases in between.

In its sample, this clonotype was seen a few times. J is TRBJ1-3 and V is TRBV12-3 or TRBV12-4; D unclear. Trimming shortened V by 0 bases and J by 0 bases, and 3 bases separated the two germline ends. The CDR3 has 14 residues. The CDR3 protein is CASSLAVSGNTIYF. In nucleotides, the CDR3 is TGTGCCAGCAGTTTAGCGGTCTCTGGAAACACCATATATTTT.

The genes are TRBV5-6 and TRBJ2-5; TRBD2 matches 9 bases. CDR1 and CDR2 from the germline V gene are SGHDT and YYEEEE. The CDR3 contains 16 residues. Trimming cost V 2 bases and J 1 base; bases outside gene matches: 6. CDR3 protein: CASSFPTSGRQETQYF. In DNA, the CDR3 is TGTGCCAGCAGCTTCCCAACTAGCGGGCGCCAAGAGACCCAGTACTTC.

This clonotype has at least ten counts. The chain uses TRBV15 and TRBJ2-3; D perhaps matches TRBD1 (6 bases). Deletions cut 0 bases from V and 1 base from J, with 8 bases between. Germline V gene lookup returns CDR1 LNHNV and CDR2 YYDKDF (reference sequence). This CDR3 spans 15 amino acids. CDR3 sequence reads: CATSREGGGTDTQYF. CDR3 coding DNA: TGTGCCACCAGCAGAGAAGGGGGAGGCACAGATACGCAGTATTTT. Variable domain in full (rest from reference TRBV15 and TRBJ2-3): DAMVIQNPRYQVTQFGKPVTLSCSQTLNHNVMYWYQQKSSQAPKLLFHYYDKDFNNEADTPDNFQSRRPNTSFCFLDIRSPGLGDTAMYLCATSREGGGTDTQYFGPGTRLTVL.

In this sample, this clonotype turned up a few times. This chain links TRBV20-1 with TRBJ1-1; D remains ambiguous. Germline CDR1 reads DFQATT; CDR2 reads SNEGSKA (reference sequence). Trimming took 2 bases from V and 2 from J, leaving 15 bases between them. The CDR3 runs to 15 residues. The CDR3 DNA reads as TGCAGTGCTAGAATCGAAGAAAACGGAAACACTGAAGCTTTCTTT. Amino acids: CSARIEENGNTEAFF.

This clonotype was counted a few times. This rearrangement joins TRBV3-1 to TRBJ1-2; D perhaps matches TRBD1 (6 bases). Trimming removed 3 bases from V and 6 bases from J, with 17 bases in between. CDR1 and CDR2 (germline): LGHDT, YNNKEL (reference sequence). This CDR3 region has 15 residues. CDR3 in DNA: TGTGCCAGCAGCCATTCCCCGGGACACCCGGATGGCTACACCTTC. Translating gives CASSHSPGHPDGYTF.

In its sample, this clonotype was seen many times. The V and J genes are TRBV4-3 and TRBJ2-6; D is undetermined. The CDR3 is 15 amino acids. Germline CDR1 LGHNA, CDR2 YSLEER. V shed 1 base and J shed 6 bases, with 10 bases lying between them. The CDR3 nucleotides are TGCGCCAGCAGCCAAGGCGAGAGTGAGGCCAACGTCCTGACTTTC. It translates to CASSQGESEANVLTF.

This clonotype has just a few counts. This chain uses TRBV27 with TRBJ1-2; 7 bases align to TRBD1. Unmatched junction bases numbered 18, after V lost 10 bases and J lost 4 bases. The CDR3 has 16 amino acids. Germline CDR1 and CDR2: MNHEY and SMNVEV (reference sequence). The CDR3 nucleotides read TGTGCCACCTCAACGGGGGGAACTGACAGGGCCTATGGCTACACCTTC. It specifies CATSTGGTDRAYGYTF.

This clonotype came up many times. This chain links TRBV3-1 with TRBJ2-1; 13 bases align to TRBD2. Trimming at V came to 4 bases and at J to 0 bases, leaving 12 bases not matched to a gene. The CDR3 runs 20 residues. The germline V gene encodes CDR1 LGHDT and CDR2 YNNKEL (reference sequence). The CDR3 reads CASSLTPGLAGTSSYNEQFF. The CDR3, as DNA: TGTGCCAGCAGCCTTACGCCGGGACTAGCGGGAACAAGCTCCTACAATGAGCAGTTCTTC.

There are many counts of this clonotype. CDR3 sequence (DNA): TGCAGTGCTAACGGGGACCCCAGCTCCTATAATTCACCCCTCCACTTT. Its translation is CSANGDPSSYNSPLHF. V usage is TRBV20-1 and J usage is TRBJ1-6, with a possible D match to TRBD1 (5 bases). Germline CDR1 is DFQATT and CDR2 is SNEGSKA (reference sequence). Trimming pared 4 bases from V and 0 bases from J, leaving 13 bases between. The CDR3 has 16 amino acids.

A few counts support this clonotype. Here the CDR3 DNA reads TGTGCCAGCAAAACCGGACAGGGCAATTTGGGGTTCCACGAGCAGTACTTC. Its protein is CASKTGQGNLGFHEQYF. The chain employs TRBV6-1 and TRBJ2-7, with 8 bases that match TRBD1. The CDR3 is 17 amino acids. V dropped 7 bases and J dropped 5; count of bases not matched to a gene: 19. Germline loops: CDR1 MNHNS, CDR2 SASEGT.